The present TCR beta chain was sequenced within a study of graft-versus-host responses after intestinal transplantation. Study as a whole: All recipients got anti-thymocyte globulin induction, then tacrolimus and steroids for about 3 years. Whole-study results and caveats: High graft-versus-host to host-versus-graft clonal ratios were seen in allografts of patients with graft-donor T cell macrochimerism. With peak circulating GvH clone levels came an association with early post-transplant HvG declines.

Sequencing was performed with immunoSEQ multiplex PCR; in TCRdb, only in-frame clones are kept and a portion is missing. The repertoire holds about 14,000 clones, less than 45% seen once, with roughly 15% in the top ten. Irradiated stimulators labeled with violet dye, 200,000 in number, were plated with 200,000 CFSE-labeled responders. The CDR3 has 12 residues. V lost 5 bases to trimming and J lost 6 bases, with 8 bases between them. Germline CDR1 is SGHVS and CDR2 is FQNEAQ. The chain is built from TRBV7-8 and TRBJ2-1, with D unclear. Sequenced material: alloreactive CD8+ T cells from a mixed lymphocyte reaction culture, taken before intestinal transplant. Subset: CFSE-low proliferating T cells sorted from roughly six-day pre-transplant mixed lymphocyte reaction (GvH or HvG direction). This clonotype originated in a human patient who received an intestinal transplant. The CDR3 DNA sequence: TGTGCCAGCAGCCCCCTAGGCAATGAGCAGTTCTTC. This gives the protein CASSPLGNEQFF.